These 30 T cell receptor beta chains came from one sample sequenced in a study of shared clonotypes between healthy human individuals. TCRdb keeps only in-frame clones here, not all; method: immunoSEQ multiplex PCR. This sample has about 1.1 million clones; around 78% occur once, and the top ten carry roughly 0.56%. Input material: memory CD4+ T cells from PBMCs. As to subset: CD45RA-negative fraction. Receptor source: a man between 18 and 35 years old in good health. Some clones in this sample may be carry-over from other donors' samples.

The V gene is TRBV5-1, the J gene TRBJ2-6; 12 bases line up with TRBD2. The CDR3 extends over 22 amino acids. The germline CDR1 and CDR2 sequences are SGHRS and YFSETQ. Trimming at V came to 5 bases and at J to 0 bases, leaving 18 bases not matched to a gene. This CDR3 is CASSSGTAAGLAGTSGANVLTF. The CDR3 nucleotides are TGCGCCAGCAGTTCCGGGACAGCAGCTGGACTAGCGGGAACCTCTGGGGCCAACGTCCTGACTTTC.

This chain connects TRBV14 to TRBJ2-7; 8 positions agree with TRBD2. The trim removed 3 bases at V and 2 bases at J, leaving 6 bases unmatched. The germline V gene encodes CDR1 SGHDN and CDR2 FVKESK. The CDR3 consists of 15 residues. The CDR3 region has the DNA TGTGCCAGCAGCCAGAGACGGGAGGGCACCTACGAGCAGTACTTC. Its translation is CASSQRREGTYEQYF.

This clone was observed a handful of times. V gene TRBV7-9 combines with J gene TRBJ2-7; 7 bases match TRBD2. CDR1 is SEHNR, CDR2 FQNEAQ, per germline (reference sequence). The V and J ends lost 5 bases and 0 bases, in that order; junction bases with no gene match: 7. The CDR3 consists of 15 residues. The CDR3 DNA follows: TGTGCCAGCAGCCCGAGGAGCGGGGCCTCCTACGAGCAGTACTTC. Protein: CASSPRSGASYEQYF.

J is TRBJ2-7 and V is TRBV5-1; 7 bases line up with TRBD1. After removal of 4 bases from V and 4 bases from J, the junction contained 14 bases not matched to a gene. Germline CDR1 is SGHRS and CDR2 is YFSETQ. The CDR3 is made up of 16 amino acids. CDR3 in DNA: TGCGCCAGCAGCGGGAAGACAGGGACGATGCTATACGAGCAGTACTTC. The encoded protein is CASSGKTGTMLYEQYF.

The chain links TRBV2 to TRBJ2-3; D gene unclear. With 6 bases removed from V and 4 bases from J, the gap between germline ends came to 8 bases. Germline values: CDR1 SNHLY, CDR2 FYNNEI. CDR3 length equals 12 residues. The CDR3 region is CASSLSADTQYF. For the CDR3, the DNA is TGTGCCAGCAGCCTTAGTGCAGATACGCAGTATTTT.

The chain's CDR3 is CASSVGTSGEEQYF. As DNA, the CDR3 is TGTGCCAGCAGCGTAGGGACTAGCGGGGAAGAGCAGTACTTC. This sequence joins TRBV5-4 and TRBJ2-7, with 13 bases fitting TRBD2. This CDR3 is built from 14 residues. The trim removed 4 bases at V and 7 bases at J, leaving 5 bases unmatched. CDR1 is SGHNT, CDR2 YYREEE, per germline (reference sequence).

This clone was seen a handful of times. The J gene is TRBJ1-3, the V gene TRBV29-1, with D perhaps TRBD1 (5 bases). This CDR3 spans 14 amino acids. Germline assignment: CDR1 SQVTM and CDR2 ANQGSEA. With 4 bases removed from V and 4 bases from J, the gap between germline ends came to 14 bases. The CDR3 region has the DNA TGCAGCGTTGCTGGGGCGGCGGGGGGAAACACCATATATTTT. It codes for CSVAGAAGGNTIYF.

The rearrangement joins TRBV7-6 to TRBJ2-3; D is possibly TRBD2 (5 bases). Deletions cut 2 bases from V and 1 base from J, with 13 bases between. Germline V gene lookup returns CDR1 SGHVS and CDR2 FNYEAQ. The CDR3 spans 16 residues. The DNA for the CDR3 is TGTGCCAGCAGCTTATTGGTAGCCGGGGGCACAGATACGCAGTATTTT. Its translation: CASSLLVAGGTDTQYF. The whole variable domain, remainder taken from reference TRBV7-6 and TRBJ2-3, is GAGVSQSPRYKVTKRGQDVALRCDPISGHVSLYWYRQALGQGPEFLTYFNYEAQQDKSGLPNDRFSAERPEGSISTLTIQRTEQRDSAMYRCASSLLVAGGTDTQYFGPGTRLTVL.

The genes are TRBV19 and TRBJ1-3; tentatively, D is TRBD1 (5 bases). The CDR3 runs 16 residues. Germline CDR1 is LNHDA and CDR2 is SQIVND (reference sequence). V was pared by 6 bases and J by 3 bases, with 18 bases between. The CDR3, as DNA: TGTGCCAGTAGCCGGGGGGTCCCCGGCGGTGGAAACACCATATATTTT. Translating it yields CASSRGVPGGGNTIYF.

This clone was seen a single time. This sequence joins TRBV7-7 and TRBJ2-1; the match to TRBD2 covers 11 bases. Germline V gene sequence: CDR1 SSHAT, CDR2 FNYEAQ (reference sequence). Trimming removed 4 bases from V and 10 bases from J; junction bases left unmatched: 9. The CDR3 loop spans 15 amino acids. As DNA, the CDR3 is TGTGCCAGCAGCTCTATAGCGGGAGGGCACTCAGAGCAGTTCTTC. Amino acids: CASSSIAGGHSEQFF.

This chain uses TRBV11-2 with TRBJ2-2; D is possibly TRBD1 or TRBD2 (5 bases each). Per germline, CDR1 SGHAT and CDR2 FQNNGV. The V and J ends lost 5 bases and 2 bases respectively, with 12 bases between them. The CDR3 loop spans 15 amino acids. The CDR3 nucleotides read TGTGCCAGCAGCCCCGGGGCCTATAACACCGGGGAGCTGTTTTTT. It specifies CASSPGAYNTGELFF.

The J gene is TRBJ1-6, the V gene TRBV27; 10 nucleotides match TRBD1. V lost 3 bases to trimming and J lost 7 bases; unmatched junction nucleotides: 3. This CDR3 contains 15 residues. Germline CDR1 is MNHEY and CDR2 is SMNVEV (reference sequence). The DNA for the CDR3 is TGTGCCAGCAGTTTTTCGGACAGGGGGAATTCACCCCTCCACTTT. Its protein product is CASSFSDRGNSPLHF.

The chain uses TRBV5-1 and TRBJ1-1, with TRBD1 matching over 10 bases. The CDR3 totals 14 residues. The germline V gene encodes CDR1 SGHRS and CDR2 YFSETQ. With 0 bases clipped from V and 10 bases from J, the junction kept 6 bases outside the gene matches. The CDR3 nucleotides read TGCGCCAGCAGCTTGGCGGGGACAGGGGAGACAGCTTTCTTT. It yields the protein CASSLAGTGETAFF.

CDR3 in amino acids: CASSSSSSGANVLTF. CDR3 sequence (DNA): TGTGCCAGCAGCTCAAGTAGCTCTGGGGCCAACGTCCTGACTTTC. The gene calls are TRBV6-1 and TRBJ2-6; D is uncertain. The V gene lost 6 bases and the J gene lost 0 bases, with 9 bases spanning the gap. CDR1 MNHNS and CDR2 SASEGT come from the germline V gene. The CDR3 is 15 amino acids.

The CDR3 DNA follows: TGTGCCAGCAGTAGGCCGAACACCGGGGAGCTGTTTTTT. Residues: CASSRPNTGELFF. The rearrangement uses TRBV28 and TRBJ2-2; D is undetermined. The CDR3 length is 13 residues. Germline V lookup: CDR1 MDHEN, CDR2 SYDVKM. Trimming left V 5 bases short and J 0 bases short, with 4 bases between.

V usage is TRBV28 and J usage is TRBJ1-6; D remains ambiguous. The CDR3 sequence is 14 residues long. Trimming pared 1 base from V and 5 bases from J, leaving 6 bases between. Germline V gene lookup returns CDR1 MDHEN and CDR2 SYDVKM. CDR3 region: CASSLFEDNSPLHF. The CDR3 coding sequence is TGTGCCAGCAGTTTATTCGAGGATAATTCACCCCTCCACTTT.

This clone appeared a few times. The J gene is TRBJ1-4, the V gene TRBV29-1; possibly TRBD1 for D (6 bases). Germline V gene sequence: CDR1 SQVTM, CDR2 ANQGSEA. With 6 bases removed from V and 8 bases from J, the gap between germline ends came to 22 bases. This CDR3 spans 15 amino acids. The CDR3 reads CSVGGRWQGREKLFF. Written as DNA, the CDR3 is TGCAGCGTCGGGGGTAGGTGGCAGGGGCGCGAAAAACTGTTTTTT.

There are a few counts of this clone. CDR3 sequence (DNA): TGTGCCAGTAGTCGGCAATCCTATGGCTACACCTTC. Protein: CASSRQSYGYTF. The genes are TRBV19 and TRBJ1-2; D is uncertain. The CDR3 runs 12 residues. Germline V gene lookup returns CDR1 LNHDA and CDR2 SQIVND (reference sequence). The V end was cut by 5 bases, the J end by 4 bases, with 8 bases between.

This chain links TRBV6-1 with TRBJ2-7; 7 nucleotides align to TRBD1. CDR3 length equals 15 residues. The V segment lost 1 base and the J segment 3 bases; nucleotides outside the gene matches: 6. The germline CDR1 and CDR2 sequences are MNHNS and SASEGT. CDR3 nucleotide sequence: TGTGCCAGCAGTGAAGTTTGGACAGGAGACTACGAGCAGTACTTC. As protein: CASSEVWTGDYEQYF.

This chain uses TRBV29-1 with TRBJ2-7; the match to TRBD1 covers 8 bases. CDR1 and CDR2 from the germline V gene are SQVTM and ANQGSEA. The length of the CDR3 is 13 residues. CDR3 bases: TGCAACGGAATGACAGGGGACACCTACGAGCAGTACTTC. Its protein is CNGMTGDTYEQYF.

As for this clone: At one boundary the junction diverges from the germline segment, which might be a read error. Additional DNA sequences in this sample encode the identical CDR3. CDR3 in amino acids: CASSLGRGYGYTF. The DNA of the CDR3 is TGTGCCAGCAGTTTAGGACGGGGCTATGGCTACACCTTC. The chain joins TRBV7-2 to TRBJ1-2, with D unclear. The CDR3 spans 13 residues. The germline V gene encodes CDR1 SGHTA and CDR2 FQGNSA.

The rearrangement joins TRBV7-6 to TRBJ1-2; 10 nucleotides line up with TRBD1. The CDR3 runs to 13 residues. The V gene end was trimmed by 5 bases and the J gene end by 8 bases; junction bases not matched to a gene: 5. The germline V gene has CDR1 SGHVS and CDR2 FNYEAQ. Here the CDR3 reads CASSLGQGEGYTF. Written as DNA, the CDR3 is TGTGCCAGCAGCCTAGGACAGGGGGAAGGCTACACCTTC.

The CDR3 sequence: CASSRGQGSNQPQHF. The CDR3 DNA sequence: TGTGCCAGCAGTCGGGGACAGGGGAGCAATCAGCCCCAGCATTTT. This chain links TRBV2 with TRBJ1-5; TRBD1 aligns across 10 bases. With V trimmed by 5 bases and J by 1 base, 2 bases remained unmatched. This CDR3 contains 15 residues. CDR1 and CDR2 (germline): SNHLY, FYNNEI.

The rearrangement uses TRBV6-6 and TRBJ2-1; TRBD2 matches at 7 bases. The V and J ends lost 5 bases and 9 bases, in that order; junction bases with no gene match: 16. Per the germline V gene, CDR1 is MNHNY and CDR2 is SVGAGI (reference sequence). CDR3 length: 16 residues. CDR3 amino acids: CASSQRESGGNSEQFF. The CDR3 nucleotides are TGTGCCAGCAGTCAGCGGGAAAGCGGAGGGAATAGTGAGCAGTTCTTC.

The chain has TRBV28 and TRBJ2-5; D might be TRBD2 (5 bases). The CDR3 sequence is 13 residues long. From germline, CDR1 is MDHEN and CDR2 SYDVKM. Trimming removed 3 bases from V and 4 bases from J, with 9 bases in between. CDR3 sequence (DNA): TGTGCCAGCAGTTTTGGGAGTCCAGAGACCCAGTACTTC. This codes for CASSFGSPETQYF.

The chain recombines TRBV29-1 with TRBJ1-2, with D hard to call. In germline, CDR1 is SQVTM, CDR2 ANQGSEA. Trimming pared 6 bases from V and 2 bases from J, leaving 13 bases between. This CDR3 spans 13 amino acids. Written as DNA, the CDR3 is TGCAGCGTCCGGTCCGGGAGCAACTATGGCTACACCTTC. Protein product: CSVRSGSNYGYTF.

The genes are TRBV11-2 and TRBJ2-7; maybe TRBD2 (6 bases). CDR1 and CDR2 (germline): SGHAT, FQNNGV. The CDR3 contains 15 residues. V dropped 2 bases and J dropped 4 bases, with 15 bases sitting between them. CDR3 sequence: CASSLTGGIEYEQYF. The CDR3 DNA sequence: TGTGCCAGCAGCTTAACGGGCGGGATAGAGTACGAGCAGTACTTC.

The chain is built from TRBV28 and TRBJ2-2, with 10 nucleotides matching TRBD1. CDR1 is MDHEN and CDR2 is SYDVKM in the germline V gene. This CDR3 has 15 amino acids. V shed 8 bases, J shed 5 bases, and the junction held 8 bases outside the gene matches. CDR3 nucleotides: TGTGCCAGCCTGGACAGGGGGGGAAAGACCGGGGAGCTGTTTTTT. Translated: CASLDRGGKTGELFF.

The chain couples TRBV7-8 to TRBJ2-1; TRBD2 might be the D (6 bases). Per the germline V gene, CDR1 is SGHVS and CDR2 is FQNEAQ. V lost 5 bases and J lost 8, with 19 bases in between. This CDR3 contains 15 residues. CDR3 loop: CASSVGRLVGDEQFF. The CDR3 bases are TGTGCCAGCAGCGTGGGGAGACTAGTCGGGGATGAGCAGTTCTTC.

The table lists this clone with a few counts. CDR3 bases: TGTGCCAGCAGCTTAGTGGCAGGGTCTGCTTTCTTT. Its translation: CASSLVAGSAFF. The genes are TRBV7-9 and TRBJ1-1, with a weak D call TRBD1 (5 bases). The V gene lost 1 base and the J gene lost 11 bases, with 11 bases spanning the gap. The CDR3 covers 12 residues. Germline V gene lookup returns CDR1 SEHNR and CDR2 FQNEAQ (reference sequence).